The 17 T cell receptor beta chains below come from one sample, sequenced in a study of blood T cell repertoires in COVID-19. TCRdb's copy holds only in-frame clones and misses some; the assay was immunoSEQ multiplex PCR. The top ten clones hold roughly 12% of a sample with some 450,000 clones, more than 70% of them seen once. The sample was peripheral blood. All receptors come from a woman aged 45-65 years with COVID-19, enrolled during active disease.

This clone was observed a handful of times. The chain carries TRBV2 and TRBJ1-5; D not resolved. Trimming shortened V by 6 bases and J by 0 bases, and 9 bases separated the two germline ends. Germline CDR1 reads SNHLY; CDR2 reads FYNNEI. The CDR3 runs 14 residues. CDR3 region: CASRRTISNQPQHF. CDR3 sequence (DNA): TGTGCCAGCAGGCGGACTATTAGCAATCAGCCCCAGCATTTT.

The rearrangement uses TRBV30 and TRBJ1-1, with D perhaps TRBD1 (5 bases). The CDR3 contains 15 residues. V was clipped by 2 bases and J by 0 bases, with 13 bases between them. CDR1 and CDR2 from the germline V gene are GTSNPN and SVGIG (reference sequence). CDR3 sequence reads: CAWSTGLGVNTEAFF. Here the CDR3 DNA reads TGTGCCTGGAGTACGGGACTCGGGGTGAACACTGAAGCTTTCTTT.

The gene calls are TRBV5-3 and TRBJ2-1; D unclear. TRBV5-3 is reported as an ORF; its role is uncertain. The germline V and J ends were trimmed by 4 bases and 6 bases, with 23 bases remaining between them. The CDR3 sequence is 17 residues long. The DNA for the CDR3 is TGTGCCAGAAGCCGAGACCCACCTTTTAGAGGAACCAATGAGCAGTTCTTC. It codes for CARSRDPPFRGTNEQFF.

The chain links TRBV2 to TRBJ1-2; D gene unclear. Germline V lookup: CDR1 SNHLY, CDR2 FYNNEI. The CDR3 totals 13 residues. With 6 bases removed from V and 4 bases from J, the gap between germline ends came to 12 bases. The CDR3 loop reads CASSLLLLYGYTF. The CDR3 DNA follows: TGTGCCAGCAGCCTCCTACTGCTCTATGGCTACACCTTC.

The V and J genes are TRBV7-9 and TRBJ2-7, with D unclear. The CDR3 covers 14 residues. CDR1 SEHNR and CDR2 FQNEAQ come from the germline V gene (reference sequence). Trimming took 4 bases from V and 0 from J, leaving 10 bases between them. The CDR3 DNA sequence: TGTGCCAGCAGCTCTCCCCTAAGCTCCTACGAGCAGTACTTC. It yields the protein CASSSPLSSYEQYF.

This chain links TRBV6-5 with TRBJ1-1; a weak D match, TRBD1 (5 bases). The ends were cut back, 4 bases at V and 5 bases at J, with 11 bases in the middle. This CDR3 spans 13 amino acids. Germline lookup yields CDR1 MNHEY and CDR2 SVGAGI. The CDR3 coding sequence is TGTGCCAGCAGTTTGACAGAAGGGACTGAAGCTTTCTTT. Protein sequence: CASSLTEGTEAFF.

This chain uses TRBV19 with TRBJ1-5; 10 nucleotides agree with TRBD1. The length of the CDR3 is 16 residues. Germline V gives CDR1 LNHDA, CDR2 SQIVND (reference sequence). Trimming took 3 bases from V and 5 from J; bases not matched to a gene: 7. The CDR3 region is CASSILPDRGDQPQHF. Written as DNA, the CDR3 is TGTGCCAGTAGTATCTTACCGGACAGGGGGGATCAGCCCCAGCATTTT.

The chain has TRBV27 and TRBJ1-2, with TRBD1 as a possible D gene (5 bases). The germline V gene encodes CDR1 MNHEY and CDR2 SMNVEV (reference sequence). The V and J ends lost 5 bases and 0 bases respectively, with 13 bases between them. This CDR3 is 15 amino acids long. CDR3 residues: CASSPTKGANYGYTF. The DNA of the CDR3 is TGTGCCAGCAGTCCGACCAAAGGGGCTAACTATGGCTACACCTTC.

A few counts support this clone. The rearrangement joins TRBV27 to TRBJ2-3, with a possible D match to TRBD1 (6 bases). CDR1 MNHEY and CDR2 SMNVEV come from the germline V gene (reference sequence). The CDR3 covers 15 residues. V shed 6 bases and J shed 3 bases, with 16 bases lying between them. The CDR3 DNA reads TGTGCCAGCAGGTACTGGACAGAACTTACAGATACGCAGTATTTT. It encodes CASRYWTELTDTQYF.

J is TRBJ1-1 and V is TRBV13; 7 bases are a match to TRBD1. The germline CDR1 and CDR2 sequences are PRHDT and FYEKMQ (reference sequence). This CDR3 has 12 amino acids. V trimming: 5 bases; J trimming: 11 bases; junction bases outside the gene matches: 8. The CDR3 nucleotides read TGTGCCAGCAGCCCGACAGGGATGGAGGCTTTCTTT. Its protein is CASSPTGMEAFF.

The genes are TRBV27 and TRBJ1-2; 9 bases fit TRBD1. CDR1 is MNHEY and CDR2 is SMNVEV in the germline V gene (reference sequence). The CDR3 covers 16 residues. The V segment lost 2 bases and the J segment 8 bases; nucleotides outside the gene matches: 12. CDR3 residues: CASSLKVGGQGKGYTF. The CDR3 nucleotides are TGTGCCAGCAGTTTAAAAGTTGGGGGACAGGGCAAGGGCTACACCTTC.

The gene calls are TRBV6-1 and TRBJ1-2; no firm D call. Germline loops: CDR1 MNHNS, CDR2 SASEGT. Between the trimmed V and J ends, which lost 3 bases and 8 bases, there was a span of 13 bases. The length of the CDR3 is 13 residues. As DNA, the CDR3 is TGTGCCAGCAGTGAGGTGCTCGGAGGAGGCTACACCTTC. This gives the protein CASSEVLGGGYTF.

The rearrangement uses TRBV11-2 and TRBJ1-1; TRBD1 aligns across 7 bases. V lost 5 bases, J lost 3 bases, and 9 bases stayed unmatched. Germline V gene data show CDR1 as SGHAT and CDR2 as FQNNGV. This CDR3 region has 15 residues. This chain's CDR3 is CASSLLQGPYTEAFF. The CDR3 nucleotides are TGTGCCAGCAGCCTCTTACAGGGGCCGTACACTGAAGCTTTCTTT. The whole variable domain, remainder taken from reference TRBV11-2 and TRBJ1-1, is EAGVAQSPRYKIIEKRQSVAFWCNPISGHATLYWYQQILGQGPKLLIQFQNNGVVDDSQLPKDRFSAERLKGVDSTLKIQPAKLEDSAVYLCASSLLQGPYTEAFFGQGTRLTVV.

V gene TRBV27 combines with J gene TRBJ2-7, with 8 bases aligning to TRBD1. V shed 6 bases and J 5 bases; nucleotides not matched to a gene: 9. The CDR3 contains 14 residues. Germline CDR1 reads MNHEY; CDR2 reads SMNVEV (reference sequence). Written as DNA, the CDR3 is TGTGCCAGCAGCGACAGGGGCCCCATCGACGAGCAGTACTTC. Its protein is CASSDRGPIDEQYF.

The chain has TRBV6-1 and TRBJ1-2, with D unclear. With 0 bases removed from V and 4 bases from J, the gap between germline ends came to 3 bases. Germline V gene lookup returns CDR1 MNHNS and CDR2 SASEGT. The CDR3 sequence is 12 residues long. The CDR3 region is CASSEALYGYTF. CDR3 nucleotides: TGTGCCAGCAGTGAAGCACTCTATGGCTACACCTTC.

The chain links TRBV28 to TRBJ1-2, with TRBD1 matching over 8 bases. The CDR3 consists of 13 residues. CDR1 and CDR2 from the germline V gene are MDHEN and SYDVKM. Trimming at V came to 10 bases and at J to 8 bases, leaving 12 bases not matched to a gene. CDR3 sequence (DNA): TGTGCCACTCGGGGGACAGGTATAAGGGGCTACACCTTC. Protein product: CATRGTGIRGYTF.

The chain has TRBV6-5 and TRBJ1-2; TRBD1 matches at 7 bases. CDR1 MNHEY and CDR2 SVGAGI come from the germline V gene. The CDR3 contains 15 residues. J gave up 2 bases and V 2 bases, and 5 bases lay outside the gene matches. CDR3 nucleotides: TGTGCCAGCAGTTACGGCCCGGGACAGAACTATGGCTACACCTTC. This translates into CASSYGPGQNYGYTF.